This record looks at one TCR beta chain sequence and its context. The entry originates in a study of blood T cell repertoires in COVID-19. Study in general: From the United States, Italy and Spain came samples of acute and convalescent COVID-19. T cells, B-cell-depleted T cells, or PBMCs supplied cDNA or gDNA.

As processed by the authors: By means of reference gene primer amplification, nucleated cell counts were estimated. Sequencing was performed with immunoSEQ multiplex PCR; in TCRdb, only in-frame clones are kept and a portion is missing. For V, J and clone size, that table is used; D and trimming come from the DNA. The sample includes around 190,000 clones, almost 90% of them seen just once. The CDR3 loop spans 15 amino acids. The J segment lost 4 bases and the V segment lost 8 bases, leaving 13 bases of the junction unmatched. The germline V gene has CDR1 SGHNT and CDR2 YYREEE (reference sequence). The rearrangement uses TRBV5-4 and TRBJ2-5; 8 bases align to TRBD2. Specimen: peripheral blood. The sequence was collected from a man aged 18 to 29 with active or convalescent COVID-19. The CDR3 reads CASSLAGQKGETQYF. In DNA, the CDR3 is TGTGCCAGTTCCTTAGCGGGACAAAAGGGAGAGACCCAGTACTTC.